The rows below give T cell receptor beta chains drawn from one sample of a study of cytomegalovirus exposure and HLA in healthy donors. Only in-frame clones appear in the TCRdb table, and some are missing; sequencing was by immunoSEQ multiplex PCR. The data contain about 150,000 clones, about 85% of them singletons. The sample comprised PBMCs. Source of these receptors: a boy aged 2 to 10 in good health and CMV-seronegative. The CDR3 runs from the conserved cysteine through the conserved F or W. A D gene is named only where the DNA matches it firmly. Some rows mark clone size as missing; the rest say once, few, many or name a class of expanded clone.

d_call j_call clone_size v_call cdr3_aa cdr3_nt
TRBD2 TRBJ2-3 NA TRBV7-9 CASSFSPTSGGTDTQYF TGTGCCAGCAGCTTTTCCCCGACTAGCGGGGGCACAGATACGCAGTATTTT
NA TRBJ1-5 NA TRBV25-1 CASSEGGVKPQHF TGTGCCAGCAGTGAGGGGGGGGTAAAGCCCCAGCATTTT
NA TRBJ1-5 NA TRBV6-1 CASTDWGGFGQPQHF TGTGCCAGCACCGATTGGGGGGGGTTTGGACAGCCCCAGCATTTT
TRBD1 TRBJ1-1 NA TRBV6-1 CASSDRGLATEAFF TGTGCCAGCAGTGACAGGGGGCTCGCCACTGAAGCTTTCTTT
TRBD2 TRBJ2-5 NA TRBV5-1 CASSLVAGVGLAGAMQTQYF TGCGCCAGCAGCTTGGTAGCTGGGGTAGGACTAGCGGGAGCAATGCAGACCCAGTACTTC
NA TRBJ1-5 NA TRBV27 CASSLRSGNQPQHF TGTGCCAGCAGTTTACGGTCCGGCAATCAGCCCCAGCATTTT
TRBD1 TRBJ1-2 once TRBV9 CASSEGATRTNYGYTF TGTGCCAGCAGCGAGGGGGCAACACGAACTAACTATGGCTACACCTTC
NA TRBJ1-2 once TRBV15 CATSRDLDPGIGYGYTF TGTGCCACCAGCAGAGATCTAGATCCAGGGATAGGGTATGGCTACACCTTC
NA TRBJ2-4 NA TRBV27 CASSLWRWETAKNIQYF TGTGCCAGCAGTTTATGGAGGTGGGAGACAGCCAAAAACATTCAGTACTTC
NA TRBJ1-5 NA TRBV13 CASSLGVQEAQHF TGTGCCAGCAGCTTAGGGGTCCAGGAGGCCCAGCATTTT
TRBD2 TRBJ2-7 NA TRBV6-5 CASRPLLAGGGEQYF TGTGCCAGCAGGCCTCTCCTAGCGGGAGGAGGTGAGCAGTACTTC
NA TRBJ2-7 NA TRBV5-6 CASSLTAEDTYEQYF TGTGCCAGCAGCTTGACAGCTGAGGACACCTACGAGCAGTACTTC
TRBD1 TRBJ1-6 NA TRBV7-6 CASSLAVRGQAYSPLHF TGTGCCAGCAGCTTAGCGGTGCGGGGACAGGCTTATTCACCCCTCCACTTT
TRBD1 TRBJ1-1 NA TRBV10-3 CATRGQGYTEAFF TGTGCCACTAGAGGACAGGGATACACTGAAGCTTTCTTT
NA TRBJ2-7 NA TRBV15 CATSREEQYEQYF TGTGCCACCAGCAGAGAGGAACAGTACGAGCAGTACTTC
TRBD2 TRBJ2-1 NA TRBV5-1 CASSSYGGGSSYNEQFF TGCGCCAGCAGCTCCTACGGAGGCGGGAGCTCCTACAATGAGCAGTTCTTC
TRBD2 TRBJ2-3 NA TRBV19 CASSQWEGLTDTQYF TGTGCCAGTAGTCAATGGGAGGGCCTCACAGATACGCAGTATTTT
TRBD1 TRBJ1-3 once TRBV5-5 CASDRGDSGNTIYF TGTGCCTCCGACAGGGGCGACTCTGGAAACACCATATATTTT
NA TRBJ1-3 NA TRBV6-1 CASSDRGGSGNTIYF TGTGCCAGCAGTGATAGGGGAGGCTCTGGAAACACCATATATTTT
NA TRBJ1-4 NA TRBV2 CASSGQLNEKLFF TGTGCCAGCAGTGGACAGTTAAATGAAAAACTGTTTTTT
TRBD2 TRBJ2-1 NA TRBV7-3 CASSQREGNNEQFF TGTGCCAGCAGCCAGCGGGAGGGAAACAATGAGCAGTTCTTC
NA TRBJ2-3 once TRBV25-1 CASSAGGSTDTQYF TGTGCCAGCAGTGCTGGGGGGAGCACAGATACGCAGTATTTT
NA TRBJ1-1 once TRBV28 CASGGTPARAFF TGTGCCAGCGGTGGGACACCCGCACGGGCTTTCTTT
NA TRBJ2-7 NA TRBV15 CATSRDQGYEQYF TGTGCCACCAGCAGAGACCAGGGCTACGAGCAGTACTTC
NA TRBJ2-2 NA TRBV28 CASRGGDRNTGELFF TGTGCCAGCAGGGGCGGGGACAGAAACACCGGGGAGCTGTTTTTT
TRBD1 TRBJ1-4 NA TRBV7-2 CASSLTDRDHEKLFF TGTGCCAGCAGCTTAACAGACAGGGATCATGAAAAACTGTTTTTT
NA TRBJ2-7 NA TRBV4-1 CASSQSGGGAGEQYF TGCGCCAGCAGCCAAAGCGGAGGGGGCGCGGGGGAGCAGTACTTC
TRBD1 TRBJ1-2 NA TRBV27 CASRQGANYGYTF TGTGCCAGTCGACAGGGGGCTAACTATGGCTACACCTTC
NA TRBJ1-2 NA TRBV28 CASSSAVYGYTF TGTGCCAGCAGTTCCGCGGTCTATGGCTACACCTTC
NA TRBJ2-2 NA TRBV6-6 CASSYGLGELFF TGTGCCAGCAGTTACGGGCTGGGGGAGCTGTTTTTT
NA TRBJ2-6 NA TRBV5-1 CASSFPWHGANVLTF TGCGCCAGCAGCTTTCCTTGGCATGGGGCCAACGTCCTGACTTTC
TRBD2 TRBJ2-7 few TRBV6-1 CASSERASGSYEQYF TGTGCCAGCAGTGAAAGGGCTAGCGGGAGCTACGAGCAGTACTTC
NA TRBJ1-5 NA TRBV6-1 CASSARVSNQPQHF TGTGCCAGCAGTGCCAGGGTCAGCAATCAGCCCCAGCATTTT
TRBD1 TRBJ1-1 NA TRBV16 CASSRQGGTTEAFF TGTGCCAGCAGCCGACAGGGGGGGACCACTGAAGCTTTCTTT
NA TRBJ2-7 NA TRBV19 CASSLGTLPSEQYF TGTGCCAGTAGTCTGGGGACACTCCCGAGCGAGCAGTACTTC
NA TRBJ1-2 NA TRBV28 CASSLTGRNYGYTF TGTGCCAGCAGTTTAACAGGGAGAAACTATGGCTACACCTTC
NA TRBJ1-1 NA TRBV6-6 CASSDTANTEAFF TGTGCCAGCAGTGACACAGCAAACACTGAAGCTTTCTTT
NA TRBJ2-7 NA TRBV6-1 CASSETREPSEQYF TGTGCCAGCAGTGAAACTAGGGAGCCCTCCGAGCAGTACTTC
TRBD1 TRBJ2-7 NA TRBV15 CATSRDREYEQYF TGTGCCACCAGCAGGGACAGGGAGTACGAGCAGTACTTC
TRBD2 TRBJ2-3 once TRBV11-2 CASSLSIAGGADTQYF TGTGCCAGCAGCTTATCAATAGCGGGAGGGGCAGATACGCAGTATTTT
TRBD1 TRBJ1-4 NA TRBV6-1 CASSEGGGRGSEKLFF TGTGCCAGCAGTGAAGGGGGCGGCAGGGGGAGTGAAAAACTGTTTTTT
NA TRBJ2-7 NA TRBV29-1 CSVEGGAYEQYF TGCAGCGTTGAAGGGGGGGCCTACGAGCAGTACTTC
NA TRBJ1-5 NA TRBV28 CASSRLPGYSNQPQHF TGTGCCAGCAGTCGGCTTCCAGGGTATAGCAATCAGCCCCAGCATTTT
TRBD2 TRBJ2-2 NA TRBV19 CASSMASGGPFTGELFF TGTGCCAGTAGTATGGCTAGCGGGGGGCCATTTACCGGGGAGCTGTTTTTT
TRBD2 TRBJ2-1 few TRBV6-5 CASRGEGLAGKQFF TGTGCCAGCAGGGGGGAAGGACTAGCGGGGAAACAGTTCTTC
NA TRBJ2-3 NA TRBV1 CTSRAGTSGRDEDTQYF TGCACCAGCAGAGCCGGGACTAGCGGGAGGGATGAGGATACGCAGTATTTT